The 30 T cell receptor beta chains below all came from one sample that was sequenced in a study of blood T cell repertoires in COVID-19. Produced via immunoSEQ multiplex PCR; TCRdb's table is partial and in-frame only. Of fewer than 65,000 clones in the sample, approximately 85% were seen once. The sequencing sample was made of peripheral blood. The receptors shown here come from a human donor in a cohort sampled during active COVID-19.

This rearrangement joins TRBV7-3 to TRBJ1-6; D not resolved. Looked up from germline, CDR1 is SGHTA and CDR2 is FQGTGA. Between the trimmed V and J ends, which lost 5 bases and 6 bases, there was a span of 8 bases. The CDR3 totals 13 residues. CDR3 nucleotide sequence: TGTGCCAGCAGCCCAAACAGTAATTCACCCCTCCACTTT. It translates to CASSPNSNSPLHF. Looking up the rest from reference TRBV7-3 and TRBJ1-6 gives the full variable domain: GAGVSQTPSNKVTEKGKYVELRCDPISGHTALYWYRQSLGQGPEFLIYFQGTGAADDSGLPNDRFFAVRPEGSVSTLKIQRTERGDSAVYLCASSPNSNSPLHFGNGTRLTVT.

The gene calls are TRBV2 and TRBJ1-2; no reliable D call. Germline CDR1 reads SNHLY; CDR2 reads FYNNEI. The CDR3 runs to 11 residues. The CDR3 nucleotides are TGTGTCCAGGCAGGAAACTATGGCTACACCTTC. This sequence encodes CVQAGNYGYTF.

V usage is TRBV6-5 and J usage is TRBJ2-7; 7 bases line up with TRBD2. Germline assignment: CDR1 MNHEY and CDR2 SVGAGI. V lost 0 bases and J lost 7; bases outside the gene matches: 6. CDR3 length equals 14 residues. The CDR3 coding sequence is TGTGCCAGCAGTTACTCGAGCGGGACCTGGGAGCAGTACTTC. It specifies CASSYSSGTWEQYF.

This chain connects TRBV11-2 to TRBJ2-1, with 13 bases fitting TRBD2. Per the germline V gene, CDR1 is SGHAT and CDR2 is FQNNGV. The ends lost 7 bases at V and 7 bases at J; junction bases unmatched: 4. The CDR3 runs 14 residues. The CDR3 DNA reads as TGTGCCAGCAAACTAGCGGGGGGGAGAAATGAGCAGTTCTTC. Protein sequence: CASKLAGGRNEQFF. Variable domain in full (rest from reference TRBV11-2 and TRBJ2-1): EAGVAQSPRYKIIEKRQSVAFWCNPISGHATLYWYQQILGQGPKLLIQFQNNGVVDDSQLPKDRFSAERLKGVDSTLKIQPAKLEDSAVYLCASKLAGGRNEQFFGPGTRLTVL.

The chain links TRBV19 to TRBJ1-3; D not resolved. The CDR3 spans 12 residues. V was pared by 6 bases and J by 4 bases, with 7 bases between. The germline CDR1 and CDR2 sequences are LNHDA and SQIVND (reference sequence). The chain's CDR3 is CASSLSGNTIYF. For the CDR3, the DNA is TGTGCCAGTAGCCTCTCGGGAAACACCATATATTTT.

The chain uses TRBV13 and TRBJ2-7, with 8 bases fitting TRBD1. J was trimmed by 3 bases and V by 2 bases; bases with no gene match: 6. The CDR3 runs 15 residues. The germline V gene encodes CDR1 PRHDT and CDR2 FYEKMQ (reference sequence). CDR3 bases: TGTGCCAGCAGCTTACCGGGACAGGCTTTCTACGAGCAGTACTTC. It encodes CASSLPGQAFYEQYF.

The chain is built from TRBV7-3 and TRBJ1-1, with D unresolved. Trimming left V 5 bases short and J 4 bases short, with 14 bases between. Germline-derived CDR1 and CDR2 are SGHTA and FQGTGA. This CDR3 has 14 amino acids. The CDR3: CASSRLGVGTEAFF. The CDR3 region has the DNA TGTGCCAGCAGCCGACTCGGGGTTGGCACTGAAGCTTTCTTT.

In its sample, this clone was seen once. The chain combines TRBV11-3 with TRBJ1-5; TRBD1 aligns across 8 bases. CDR1 is SGHNT and CDR2 is YENEEA in the germline V gene. The ends lost 5 bases at V and 0 bases at J; junction bases unmatched: 12. This CDR3 is 18 amino acids long. CDR3 sequence: CASSIPTDRGYSNQPQHF. The CDR3 coding sequence is TGTGCCAGCAGCATACCGACAGACAGGGGATATAGCAATCAGCCCCAGCATTTT.

The rearrangement joins TRBV2 to TRBJ1-2; D ambiguous. CDR1 and CDR2 (germline): SNHLY, FYNNEI. V was shortened by 4 bases and J by 4 bases, with 4 bases between the two germline ends. The CDR3 has 11 residues. CDR3 sequence reads: CASSGLYGYTF. CDR3 in DNA: TGTGCCAGCAGTGGTCTCTATGGCTACACCTTC. The variable domain in full, completed from reference TRBV2 and TRBJ1-2, reads EPEVTQTPSHQVTQMGQEVILRCVPISNHLYFYWYRQILGQKVEFLVSFYNNEISEKSEIFDDQFSVERPDGSNFTLKIRSTKLEDSAMYFCASSGLYGYTFGSGTRLTVV.

Comment on this clone: Other DNA sequences in this specimen translate into the identical CDR3. The V and J genes are TRBV29-1 and TRBJ1-1, with D maybe TRBD1 (5 bases). The germline V gene has CDR1 SQVTM and CDR2 ANQGSEA. The length of the CDR3 is 13 residues. Trimming cost V 5 bases and J 3 bases, with 13 bases left between them. CDR3 in amino acids: CSVQWGVDTEAFF. The CDR3 DNA reads as TGCAGCGTTCAGTGGGGGGTAGACACTGAAGCTTTCTTT.

The genes are TRBV7-9 and TRBJ1-2; TRBD1 agrees at 12 bases. Germline V CDR1 and CDR2: SEHNR, FQNEAQ (reference sequence). This CDR3 spans 17 amino acids. With 7 bases clipped from V and 5 bases from J, the junction kept 14 bases outside the gene matches. The CDR3 protein is CASTSYSGTGGLYGYTF. CDR3 DNA sequence: TGTGCCAGCACCTCATACTCGGGGACAGGGGGCTTATATGGCTACACCTTC.

V is TRBV12-5 and J is TRBJ2-7, with 9 bases fitting TRBD1. The CDR3 runs to 14 residues. V was clipped by 6 bases and J by 3 bases; unmatched bases: 6. Per germline, CDR1 LGHNT and CDR2 FRNRAP. CDR3 DNA: TGTGCTAGTGGAACCGGGACAGGGTACTACGAGCAGTACTTC. Amino acid sequence: CASGTGTGYYEQYF.

This clone was counted a single time. The chain combines TRBV25-1 with TRBJ1-4; D call uncertain. The CDR3 runs 15 residues. Germline lookup yields CDR1 MGHDK and CDR2 SYGVNS. Trimming pared 3 bases from V and 5 bases from J, leaving 13 bases between. CDR3 amino acids: CASSEELGKNEKLFF. The CDR3 coding sequence is TGTGCCAGCAGTGAGGAGTTAGGAAAGAATGAAAAACTGTTTTTT.

This chain joins TRBV3-1 (or the pseudogene TRBV3-2) and TRBJ2-5; 8 bases match TRBD2. This CDR3 contains 13 residues. CDR1 and CDR2 (germline): LGHDT, YNNKEL (reference sequence). Trimming took 7 bases from V and 2 from J; bases not matched to a gene: 3. CDR3 coding DNA: TGTGCCAGCACTGCGGGGGGTCAAGAGACCCAGTACTTC. Encoded protein: CASTAGGQETQYF.

The gene calls are TRBV10-3 and TRBJ2-7, with 14 nucleotides matching TRBD2. Germline CDR1 and CDR2: ENHRY and SYGVKD. After removal of 0 bases from V and 2 bases from J, the junction contained 0 bases not matched to a gene. This CDR3 spans 16 amino acids. CDR3 loop: CAISESTSGGAYEQYF. The CDR3 region has the DNA TGTGCCATCAGTGAGTCGACTAGCGGGGGGGCCTACGAGCAGTACTTC.

The chain combines TRBV4-1 with TRBJ2-5; TRBD1 matches at 9 bases. This CDR3 has 15 amino acids. V dropped 8 bases and J dropped 4; count of bases not matched to a gene: 11. Germline values: CDR1 MGHRA, CDR2 YSYEKL. The CDR3 coding sequence is TGCGCCAGCCATGGGGGACAGGGATATGGAGAGACCCAGTACTTC. This encodes CASHGGQGYGETQYF.

The rearrangement links TRBV5-1 to TRBJ2-3; D possibly corresponds to TRBD2 (6 bases). The germline V gene encodes CDR1 SGHRS and CDR2 YFSETQ. The ends were cut back, 0 bases at V and 6 bases at J, with 17 bases in the middle. CDR3 length equals 16 residues. DNA for the CDR3: TGCGCCAGCAGCTTGGCAGTCGGGGGAGAAAGGGATACGCAGTATTTT. Protein: CASSLAVGGERDTQYF.

This chain links TRBV7-2 with TRBJ2-5, with D maybe TRBD2 (7 bases). This CDR3 spans 16 amino acids. Germline assignment: CDR1 SGHTA and CDR2 FQGNSA. The germline V and J ends were trimmed by 5 bases and 5 bases, with 21 bases remaining between them. CDR3 DNA sequence: TGTGCCAGCAGCCCCTGGGGGGGGGCCTTTGGGGAGACCCAGTACTTC. This translates into CASSPWGGAFGETQYF.

The chain recombines TRBV6-5 with TRBJ2-5; 7 positions match TRBD2. J was trimmed by 7 bases and V by 1 base; bases with no gene match: 3. Germline-derived CDR1 and CDR2 are MNHEY and SVGAGI. The CDR3 is 13 amino acids. The CDR3, as DNA: TGTGCCAGCAGTTACTGGGTAGCGGGGACCCAGTACTTC. Residues: CASSYWVAGTQYF.

The genes are TRBV19 and TRBJ1-4; 10 bases fit TRBD1. The V segment lost 3 bases and the J segment 8 bases; nucleotides outside the gene matches: 3. This CDR3 spans 14 amino acids. Germline CDR1 is LNHDA and CDR2 is SQIVND (reference sequence). The CDR3 sequence: CASSIGTGVEKLFF. In DNA form, the CDR3 reads TGTGCCAGTAGTATTGGGACAGGGGTGGAAAAACTGTTTTTT.

The rearrangement uses TRBV6-4 and TRBJ1-2, with D possibly TRBD1 on 5 matching bases. V was shortened by 0 bases and J by 8 bases, with 13 bases between the two germline ends. The CDR3 loop spans 14 amino acids. The V gene's germline CDR1 is MRHNA and CDR2 SNTAGT. CDR3 in DNA: TGTGCCAGCAGTGACTCGTGGCAGGGTGGAGGCTACACCTTC. Encoded protein: CASSDSWQGGGYTF.

The chain recombines TRBV11-2 with TRBJ1-2; 8 bases are a match to TRBD1. Trimming cost V 4 bases and J 3 bases; bases outside gene matches: 4. The CDR3 consists of 14 residues. Germline V gene data show CDR1 as SGHAT and CDR2 as FQNNGV. The chain's CDR3 is CASSSRTGYYGYTF. The DNA for the CDR3 is TGTGCCAGCAGCTCACGGACAGGGTACTATGGCTACACCTTC. The full variable domain, completed using reference TRBV11-2 and TRBJ1-2, is EAGVAQSPRYKIIEKRQSVAFWCNPISGHATLYWYQQILGQGPKLLIQFQNNGVVDDSQLPKDRFSAERLKGVDSTLKIQPAKLEDSAVYLCASSSRTGYYGYTFGSGTRLTVV.

The chain carries TRBV5-4 and TRBJ2-1, with D tentatively TRBD1 (5 bases). CDR3 size: 15 residues. Germline V gene lookup returns CDR1 SGHNT and CDR2 YYREEE (reference sequence). V shed 1 base and J shed 0 bases, with 8 bases lying between them. The CDR3 DNA reads as TGTGCCAGCAGCTTGATAGGGGCCTCCTACAATGAGCAGTTCTTC. Residues: CASSLIGASYNEQFF. The whole variable domain, filled in from reference TRBV5-4 and TRBJ2-1, reads ETGVTQSPTHLIKTRGQQVTLRCSSQSGHNTVSWYQQALGQGPQFIFQYYREEENGRGNFPPRFSGLQFPNYSSELNVNALELDDSALYLCASSLIGASYNEQFFGPGTRLTVL.

This chain joins TRBV5-1 and TRBJ2-3, with D maybe TRBD2 (5 bases). The V end lost 4 bases, the J end lost 4 bases, and 13 bases lay between the germline ends. The CDR3 spans 14 residues. Per the germline V gene, CDR1 is SGHRS and CDR2 is YFSETQ. CDR3 DNA sequence: TGCGCCAGCAGCCCGGTACTAGGTGCAGATACGCAGTATTTT. Residues: CASSPVLGADTQYF.

The chain couples TRBV7-9 to TRBJ2-1, with 8 positions matching TRBD2. The V and J ends lost 3 bases and 6 bases, in that order; junction bases with no gene match: 4. The CDR3 is made up of 14 amino acids. Germline V gene sequence: CDR1 SEHNR, CDR2 FQNEAQ (reference sequence). In nucleotides, the CDR3 is TGTGCCAGCAGCTTGGGGCGGGGGGTCAATGAGCAGTTCTTC. The encoded protein is CASSLGRGVNEQFF.

The genes are TRBV4-3 and TRBJ1-2; D may be TRBD1 (6 bases). CDR1 and CDR2 (germline): LGHNA, YSLEER. CDR3 size: 15 residues. V gave up 0 bases and J gave up 5 bases, with 13 bases separating them. In DNA form, the CDR3 reads TGCGCCAGCAGCCAAGAATTCCGGGGGGCATATGGCTACACCTTC. Translation gives CASSQEFRGAYGYTF.

CDR3 DNA sequence: TGTGCCATCAGTGAGTCGCTTACGGGAGTGAACACCGGGGAGCTGTTTTTT. Amino acids: CAISESLTGVNTGELFF. The chain recombines TRBV10-3 with TRBJ2-2; possibly TRBD2 for D (6 bases). The CDR3 contains 17 residues. Deletions cut 0 bases from V and 1 base from J, with 12 bases between. From germline, CDR1 is ENHRY and CDR2 SYGVKD.

The genes are TRBV5-5 and TRBJ1-5, with 7 bases matching TRBD1. The V gene's germline CDR1 is SGHKS and CDR2 YYEKEE (reference sequence). CDR3 length equals 15 residues. The V gene end was trimmed by 4 bases and the J gene end by 4 bases; junction bases not matched to a gene: 8. The CDR3 DNA reads TGTGCCAGCAGCACCCAGACAGGGCTTAATCAGCCCCAGCATTTT. Protein: CASSTQTGLNQPQHF.

This clone was observed a handful of times. The chain uses TRBV11-2 and TRBJ2-1; possible D gene TRBD2, 7 bases. Germline V gene sequence: CDR1 SGHAT, CDR2 FQNNGV. V lost 0 bases and J lost 8, with 17 bases in between. This CDR3 has 16 residues. The CDR3 DNA follows: TGTGCCAGCAGCTTAGATCCCGTGGGGGGGCTCCATGAGCAGTTCTTC. Translated: CASSLDPVGGLHEQFF.

The CDR3 DNA follows: TGTGCCAGCAGGACCGGGACAGGGTTGTCCGGGGAGCTGTTTTTT. It translates to CASRTGTGLSGELFF. The chain has TRBV11-2 and TRBJ2-2, with TRBD1 matching 9 bases. The V gene's germline CDR1 is SGHAT and CDR2 FQNNGV. The CDR3 is made up of 15 amino acids. Losses at the gene ends were 6 bases for V and 6 bases for J; bases not matched to a gene: 8.